Below, 23 T cell receptor beta chains from the same sample are listed, as sequenced in a study of Graves' ophthalmopathy and Graves' hyperthyroidism. RNA transcripts provided the template for amplifying TCR beta CDR3 regions. HTBI-primed first-round RT-PCR preceded second-round multiplex PCR. TCRdb reprocessed the multiplex PCR reads via MiXCR and lists one record per CDR3 protein. The data contain about 58,000 distinct CDR3 sequences, about half of them singletons. Input material: peripheral blood. Receptors originate from an adult woman with Graves' ophthalmopathy.

In this sample, this clonotype turned up many times. The chain combines TRBV6-2 or TRBV6-3 with TRBJ2-3, with no clear D. Germline V gene data show CDR1 as MNHEY and CDR2 as SVGEGT. The CDR3 sequence is 13 residues long. V was clipped by 2 bases and J by 3 bases, with 6 bases between them. CDR3 sequence: CASSYRETDTQYF. The CDR3 DNA sequence: TGTGCCAGCAGTTACAGGGAAACAGATACGCAGTATTTT.

The chain carries TRBV7-2 and TRBJ1-4; D not resolved. The CDR3 covers 14 residues. The V gene's germline CDR1 is SGHTA and CDR2 FQGNSA. Trimming removed 1 base from V and 12 bases from J, with 15 bases in between. CDR3 region: CASSLVRSERELFF. CDR3 sequence (DNA): TGTGCCAGCAGCTTAGTGCGGTCCGAACGAGAACTGTTTTTT. Full variable domain (rest looked up from reference TRBV7-2 and TRBJ1-4): GAGVSQSPSNKVTEKGKDVELRCDPISGHTALYWYRQSLGQGLEFLIYFQGNSAPDKSGLPSDRFSAERTGGSVSTLTIQRTQQEDSAVYLCASSLVRSERELFFGSGTQLSVL.

With respect to this clonotype: A much larger clonotype is one base distant, so this may be a read error. The V and J genes are TRBV3-1 and TRBJ1-4; the D is unclear. Germline V gives CDR1 LGHDT, CDR2 YNNKEL (reference sequence). The CDR3 contains 13 residues. Trimming took 8 bases from V and 5 from J, leaving 12 bases between them. DNA for the CDR3: TGTGCCAGCCGGCAGAGGCTCAATGAAAAACTGTTTTTT. It translates to CASRQRLNEKLFF.

About this clonotype: A read error is likely, as this CDR3 ends without the conserved phenylalanine or tryptophan. The DNA is left out, because the CDR3 cannot be placed on it with certainty; the CDR3 is given as TCRdb lists it. This sequence joins TRBV6-5 and TRBJ2-3; TRBD1 is the table's D call and was not checked against the DNA. Germline CDR1 and CDR2: MNHEY and SVGAGI. The CDR3 totals 10 residues, both ends included. The CDR3 reads CASSGTDANY.

This clonotype appeared once. This sequence joins TRBV25-1 and TRBJ2-1; the match to TRBD2 covers 12 bases. The CDR3 spans 17 residues. V lost 3 bases and J lost 4; bases outside the gene matches: 7. Per germline, CDR1 MGHDK and CDR2 SYGVNS. The CDR3 DNA reads TGTGCCAGCAGTGATACTAGCGGACTAGCGGGATACAATGAGCAGTTCTTC. Its translation is CASSDTSGLAGYNEQFF. The whole variable domain, filled in from reference TRBV25-1 and TRBJ2-1, reads EADIYQTPRYLVIGTGKKITLECSQTMGHDKMYWYQQDPGMELHLIHYSYGVNSTEKGDLSSESTVSRIRTEHFPLTLESARPSHTSQYLCASSDTSGLAGYNEQFFGPGTRLTVL.

J is TRBJ1-2 and V is TRBV2; a possible D gene is TRBD1 (6 bases). The CDR3 has 13 residues. Trimming took off 4 bases at V and 6 bases at J, with 12 bases between the two ends. The germline V gene has CDR1 SNHLY and CDR2 FYNNEI. The CDR3 sequence: CASSGEGDNGYTF. DNA for the CDR3: TGTGCCAGCAGTGGGGAGGGGGACAATGGCTACACCTTC.

The V call is TRBV12-3 or TRBV12-4, the J call TRBJ2-3, with 12 bases fitting TRBD2. The CDR3 is 16 amino acids. V was pared by 6 bases and J by 3 bases, with 7 bases of the junction left unmatched. CDR3 nucleotide sequence: TGTGCCAGCAGCCAACACGGGACTAGCGGGACAGATACGCAGTATTTT. It codes for CASSQHGTSGTDTQYF.

This chain uses TRBV9 with TRBJ2-6; D gene unclear. The CDR3 contains 17 residues. Per the germline V gene, CDR1 is SGDLS and CDR2 is YYNGEE. V was shortened by 2 bases and J by 0 bases, with 12 bases between the two germline ends. The CDR3 is CASSVSSRSSGANVLTF. The DNA for the CDR3 is TGTGCCAGCAGCGTCAGCAGTCGAAGCTCTGGGGCCAACGTCCTGACTTTC.

V is TRBV7-9 and J is TRBJ2-1, with a possible D match to TRBD1 (6 bases). The V and J ends lost 5 bases and 4 bases respectively, with 18 bases between them. This CDR3 is built from 16 residues. From germline, CDR1 is SEHNR and CDR2 FQNEAQ (reference sequence). The DNA of the CDR3 is TGTGCCAGCAGCCAAGATGGGGCAGGGGAGTACAATGAGCAGTTCTTC. Amino acid sequence: CASSQDGAGEYNEQFF.

The chain recombines TRBV20-1 with TRBJ2-1, with TRBD2 matching over 10 bases. Germline V lookup: CDR1 DFQATT, CDR2 SNEGSKA (reference sequence). The CDR3 extends over 17 amino acids. J was trimmed by 0 bases and V by 0 bases; bases with no gene match: 5. The CDR3 region has the DNA TGCAGTGCTAGAGATCAGGCTAGCGGGAGCTCCTACAATGAGCAGTTCTTC. Its protein is CSARDQASGSSYNEQFF.

The chain has TRBV29-1 and TRBJ2-3, with D tentatively TRBD1 or TRBD2 (6 bases each). V shed 4 bases and J shed 2 bases, with 19 bases lying between them. From germline, CDR1 is SQVTM and CDR2 ANQGSEA. CDR3 length equals 16 residues. CDR3 coding DNA: TGCAGCGTTGCCCCGTGGGGGGCGGGATTCACAGATACGCAGTATTTT. Encoded protein: CSVAPWGAGFTDTQYF.

This clonotype occurred a few times. J is TRBJ2-1 and V is TRBV7-2; D may be TRBD2 (5 bases). The V gene's germline CDR1 is SGHTA and CDR2 FQGNSA. V was cut by 0 bases and J by 12 bases, with 21 bases left in between. The CDR3 covers 16 residues. CDR3 sequence reads: CASSLAGVSSTDTQFF. CDR3 DNA: TGTGCCAGCAGCTTAGCGGGAGTGTCCAGCACAGATACGCAGTTCTTC.

This clonotype has a count of ten or more. This chain links TRBV30 with TRBJ1-4; D is unclear. Germline V lookup: CDR1 GTSNPN, CDR2 SVGIG (reference sequence). The V end was cut by 7 bases, the J end by 8 bases, with 11 bases between. The CDR3 runs 11 residues. CDR3 sequence (DNA): TGTGCCTCGGGAGGGAGGGAAAAACTGTTTTTT. It is translated as CASGGREKLFF.

The chain combines TRBV5-1 with TRBJ1-2, with D perhaps TRBD1 (5 bases). The CDR3 spans 17 residues. Trimming took off 3 bases at V and 0 bases at J, with 18 bases between the two ends. Germline CDR1 and CDR2: SGHRS and YFSETQ. As DNA, the CDR3 is TGCGCCAGCAGCTGTACCGGGACCGGACCAGCTAACTATGGCTACACCTTC. It yields the protein CASSCTGTGPANYGYTF.

This clonotype came up once. One end of the junction is discordant with germline, which a read error may explain. The chain links TRBV19 to TRBJ1-5; 11 bases align to TRBD1. The CDR3 totals 16 residues. CDR1 and CDR2 (germline): LNHDA, SQIVND (reference sequence). In DNA form, the CDR3 reads TGTGCCAGTAGTACGGGGACAGGGGGGATCAATCAGCCCCATCACTTT. Amino acid sequence: CASSTGTGGINQPHHF.

Ten or more counts support this clonotype. This chain links TRBV5-6 with TRBJ2-6; 12 bases align to TRBD2. With 4 bases clipped from V and 0 bases from J, the junction kept 5 bases outside the gene matches. From germline, CDR1 is SGHDT and CDR2 YYEEEE. The CDR3 spans 18 residues. The CDR3 here is CASSAGLAGNSGANVLTF. The CDR3 DNA reads TGTGCCAGCAGCGCTGGACTAGCGGGAAACTCTGGGGCCAACGTCCTGACTTTC.

J is TRBJ1-2 and V is TRBV5-6; no firm D call. This CDR3 comprises 14 residues. Germline assignment: CDR1 SGHDT and CDR2 YYEEEE. The ends were cut back, 5 bases at V and 3 bases at J, with 14 bases in the middle. CDR3 amino acids: CASSGRPVDYGYTF. CDR3 nucleotide sequence: TGTGCCAGCAGTGGACGACCGGTTGACTATGGCTACACCTTC.

For the CDR3, the DNA is TGCGCCAGCAGCCACGTTTCTGGCGGGAGCTATGAGCAGTACTTC. Protein product: CASSHVSGGSYEQYF. V usage is TRBV4-1 and J usage is TRBJ2-7; 7 bases are shared with TRBD2. The V gene end was trimmed by 3 bases and the J gene end by 7 bases; junction bases not matched to a gene: 12. This CDR3 comprises 15 residues. Germline V gene data show CDR1 as MGHRA and CDR2 as YSYEKL.

By share of the sample, this clonotype is medium-sized (0.01 to 0.1%). This chain uses TRBV10-3 with TRBJ2-5, with TRBD2 as a possible D gene (7 bases). Trimming took off 4 bases at V and 6 bases at J, with 15 bases between the two ends. This CDR3 comprises 14 residues. Germline V lookup: CDR1 ENHRY, CDR2 SYGVKD. The CDR3 sequence is CAISVGGGYKTQYF. CDR3 DNA: TGTGCCATCAGTGTAGGGGGAGGGTATAAGACCCAGTACTTC.

In its sample, this clonotype was seen many times. The V call is TRBV7-3, the J call TRBJ2-3; TRBD2 is a possible D gene (5 bases). The CDR3 is 15 residues long. Looked up from germline, CDR1 is SGHTA and CDR2 is FQGTGA. Deletions cut 4 bases from V and 7 bases from J, with 18 bases between. CDR3 in DNA: TGTGCCAGCAGCTCAGATCGTGGGAGTTACTATACGCAGTATTTT. Translated: CASSSDRGSYYTQYF.

In its sample, this clonotype ranks as medium-sized. The rearrangement links TRBV29-1 to TRBJ1-3; D is perhaps TRBD1 (5 bases). The germline gives CDR1 SQVTM, CDR2 ANQGSEA. Trimming removed 5 bases from V and 2 bases from J, with 13 bases in between. The CDR3 runs to 14 residues. CDR3 DNA: TGCAGCGTTATGGGGGGAAGAGCTGGAAACACCATATATTTT. Protein sequence: CSVMGGRAGNTIYF.

In its sample, this clonotype was seen many times. The chain couples TRBV3-1 to TRBJ2-3; D gene unclear. Germline assignment: CDR1 LGHDT and CDR2 YNNKEL (reference sequence). The CDR3 loop spans 14 amino acids. V gave up 1 base and J gave up 6 bases, with 11 bases separating them. The CDR3 region has the DNA TGTGCCAGCAGCCAAGTAACCGCCTCGGATACGCAGTATTTT. It codes for CASSQVTASDTQYF.

Many counts were recorded for this clonotype. The V gene is TRBV28, the J gene TRBJ2-1, with D tentatively TRBD2 (7 bases). The CDR3 extends over 14 amino acids. V lost 8 bases to trimming and J lost 5 bases, with 16 bases between them. CDR1 and CDR2 from the germline V gene are MDHEN and SYDVKM. The CDR3 protein is CASSSGGADNEQFF. For the CDR3, the DNA is TGTGCCAGCTCTTCTGGGGGGGCCGACAATGAGCAGTTCTTC.